The 10 T cell receptor beta chains below all came from one sample that was sequenced in a study of OX40 agonist ivuxolimab in advanced cancers. Profiling relied on immunoSEQ multiplex PCR, and the TCRdb table lists in-frame clones only, not all of them. This table holds roughly 34,000 clones, roughly 80% found once. The material was CD4+ or CD8+ T cells sorted from blood, obtained in a trial of the OX40 agonist ivuxolimab. These TCRs come from an adult with an advanced solid tumor such as melanoma, head and neck, liver or kidney cancer.

This chain connects TRBV7-9 to TRBJ1-4; D call uncertain. V gave up 0 bases and J gave up 4 bases, with 6 bases separating them. Looked up from germline, CDR1 is SEHNR and CDR2 is FQNEAQ (reference sequence). CDR3 size: 14 residues. CDR3 in DNA: TGTGCCAGCAGCTTAGCACCGATTAATGAAAAACTGTTTTTT. It is translated as CASSLAPINEKLFF.

In this sample, this clone turned up a few times. The gene calls are TRBV2 and TRBJ2-3, with a possible D match to TRBD2 (6 bases). V was clipped by 6 bases and J by 3 bases, with 19 bases between them. CDR1 and CDR2 (germline): SNHLY, FYNNEI. The CDR3 sequence is 16 residues long. CDR3 protein: CASRARNGRVTDTQYF. CDR3 coding DNA: TGTGCCAGCAGGGCCCGGAACGGGAGAGTAACAGATACGCAGTATTTT. Complete variable domain (other parts from reference TRBV2 and TRBJ2-3): EPEVTQTPSHQVTQMGQEVILRCVPISNHLYFYWYRQILGQKVEFLVSFYNNEISEKSEIFDDQFSVERPDGSNFTLKIRSTKLEDSAMYFCASRARNGRVTDTQYFGPGTRLTVL.

J is TRBJ2-2 and V is TRBV4-1; D is unclear. The germline V gene encodes CDR1 MGHRA and CDR2 YSYEKL. Trimming stripped 0 bases from V and 3 bases from J, with 8 bases between. This CDR3 is built from 15 residues. The CDR3 region has the DNA TGCGCCAGCAGCCAAGATGTGGCTTACACCGGGGAGCTGTTTTTT. This codes for CASSQDVAYTGELFF.

The chain has TRBV9 and TRBJ2-5; the D gene is possibly TRBD1 (5 bases). This CDR3 comprises 16 residues. Germline CDR1 is SGDLS and CDR2 is YYNGEE. Trimming stripped 0 bases from V and 2 bases from J, with 14 bases between. The CDR3 loop is CASSVALGQGQETQYF. Here the CDR3 DNA reads TGTGCCAGCAGCGTAGCTTTGGGGCAGGGACAAGAGACCCAGTACTTC.

Notes on this clone: Its ends do not fully match the called genes, so a read error is possible. The V gene is TRBV30, the J gene TRBJ2-5; tentatively, D is TRBD1 or TRBD2 (5 bases each). The CDR3 runs 13 residues. Per germline, CDR1 GTSNPN and CDR2 SVGIG (reference sequence). This CDR3 reads CAWRVGPKETRYF. The CDR3 DNA reads as TGTGCCTGGAGAGTGGGACCGAAAGAGACCCGGTACTTC. Full variable domain (outside the CDR3, taken from reference TRBV30 and TRBJ2-5): SQTIHQWPATLVQPVGSPLSLECTVEGTSNPNLYWYRQAAGRGLQLLFYSVGIGQISSEVPQNLSASRPQDRQFILSSKKLLLSDSGFYLCAWRVGPKETRYFGPGTRLLVL.

The CDR3 is CASRTGTGKEKLFF. For the CDR3, the DNA is TGTGCCAGCAGGACCGGGACAGGAAAGGAAAAACTGTTTTTT. The chain uses TRBV6-6 and TRBJ1-4; 8 positions agree with TRBD1. J was trimmed by 8 bases and V by 6 bases; bases with no gene match: 8. Germline-derived CDR1 and CDR2 are MNHNY and SVGAGI (reference sequence). This CDR3 is 14 amino acids long.

The chain combines TRBV30 with TRBJ2-5; D is unresolved. CDR3 length: 12 residues. Germline CDR1 is GTSNPN and CDR2 is SVGIG (reference sequence). The V end was cut by 2 bases, the J end by 5 bases, with 9 bases between. The chain's CDR3 is CAWSRGFETQYF. In DNA form, the CDR3 reads TGTGCCTGGAGTCGCGGTTTTGAGACCCAGTACTTC.

This clone was seen only once. This chain links TRBV27 with TRBJ2-3; D gene uncertain. This CDR3 contains 14 residues. CDR1 is MNHEY, CDR2 SMNVEV, per germline (reference sequence). V lost 3 bases and J 2 bases, leaving 9 bases between the germline ends. In DNA form, the CDR3 reads TGTGCCAGCAGTTTGATTTCGTCCACAGATACGCAGTATTTT. This gives the protein CASSLISSTDTQYF.

The gene calls are TRBV6-5 and TRBJ2-7; no clear D. The germline CDR1 and CDR2 sequences are MNHEY and SVGAGI. V shed 2 bases and J shed 0 bases, with 5 bases lying between them. This CDR3 has 13 residues. Here the CDR3 reads CASSYGFSYEQYF. The CDR3 DNA reads TGTGCCAGCAGTTACGGCTTCTCCTACGAGCAGTACTTC.

The chain links TRBV7-2 to TRBJ1-5; D may be TRBD1 (5 bases). This CDR3 contains 15 residues. Germline lookup yields CDR1 SGHTA and CDR2 FQGNSA. V gave up 2 bases and J gave up 5 bases, with 13 bases separating them. The CDR3 DNA reads TGTGCCAGCAGCTTATCGAGGGGAGGGGATCAGCCCCAGCATTTT. This gives the protein CASSLSRGGDQPQHF. The complete variable domain, with remaining parts taken from reference TRBV7-2 and TRBJ1-5, reads GAGVSQSPSNKVTEKGKDVELRCDPISGHTALYWYRQSLGQGLEFLIYFQGNSAPDKSGLPSDRFSAERTGGSVSTLTIQRTQQEDSAVYLCASSLSRGGDQPQHFGDGTRLSIL.